Only a few counts were recorded for the clone carrying this TCR beta chain. Its antigen is unknown. This record comes from a study of cytomegalovirus exposure and HLA in healthy donors. Study-wide points: Common viral pathogens were later found to be apparently linked to several of the most significant clusters.

Primers: 60 Vbeta forward and 13 Jbeta reverse. Sequenced by immunoSEQ multiplex PCR; TCRdb stores in-frame clones only, minus some. This sample has 95,000 to 110,000 clones, with roughly a tenth found just once. The CDR3 extends over 17 amino acids. Germline V gene lookup returns CDR1 SEHNR and CDR2 FQNEAQ (reference sequence). Trimming took off 6 bases at V and 1 base at J, with 19 bases between the two ends. The gene calls are TRBV7-9 and TRBJ2-1, with D possibly matching TRBD2 (5 bases). The sample taken for sequencing was PBMCs. The receptor was derived from a man aged 35 to 55 in good health and CMV-seropositive. CDR3 nucleotides: TGTGCCAGCAGTTGGACGACTCTAGGAGGATCCTACAATGAGCAGTTCTTC. It is translated as CASSWTTLGGSYNEQFF.